This entry lists 18 T cell receptor beta chains sequenced from one sample in a study of blood T cell repertoires in COVID-19. Assay used: immunoSEQ multiplex PCR; TCRdb lists only in-frame clones, some missing. The repertoire holds a few hundred thousand clones, with roughly 84% as singletons. Sequencing input: PBMCs or T cells enriched from blood (not recorded which). The origin of the receptors is a woman aged 35 to 49 who had recovered from COVID-19.

The chain links TRBV19 to TRBJ1-1; 11 bases are shared with TRBD1. The germline gives CDR1 LNHDA, CDR2 SQIVND (reference sequence). CDR3 length equals 16 residues. After removal of 6 bases from V and 10 bases from J, the junction contained 16 bases not matched to a gene. Here the CDR3 DNA reads TGTGCCAGTAGGGGGACAGGGGGATCGCCCTGGTACCCAGCTTTCTTT. This codes for CASRGTGGSPWYPAFF.

To note about this clone: One end of the junction does not line up with germline, which may come from a read error. The rearrangement links TRBV6-6 to TRBJ2-4; TRBD1 aligns across 8 bases. The CDR3 spans 15 residues. CDR1 and CDR2 (germline): MNHNY, SVGAGI (reference sequence). The CDR3 nucleotides read TGTGCCAGCAGCCCCGTCGACAGGGGAGGTGTTAGTTTAAACTTC. It codes for CASSPVDRGGVSLNF.

The V gene is TRBV19, the J gene TRBJ2-7, with D possibly matching TRBD1 (5 bases). Germline CDR1 and CDR2: LNHDA and SQIVND (reference sequence). Trimming pared 5 bases from V and 0 bases from J, leaving 11 bases between. This CDR3 has 14 amino acids. The DNA of the CDR3 is TGTGCCAGTAGTGAGACAGCCACCTCCTACGAGCAGTACGTC. It yields the protein CASSETATSYEQYV.

The chain recombines TRBV5-1 with TRBJ2-2; maybe TRBD2 (5 bases). V lost 1 base and J 0 bases, leaving 16 bases between the germline ends. The CDR3 totals 18 residues. Germline V gives CDR1 SGHRS, CDR2 YFSETQ. CDR3 sequence: CASSLRSGAPPNTGELFF. The CDR3 bases are TGCGCCAGCAGCTTGAGAAGCGGAGCCCCCCCGAACACCGGGGAGCTGTTTTTT.

This chain links TRBV5-6 with TRBJ2-1; 8 bases are a match to TRBD1. CDR1 SGHDT and CDR2 YYEEEE come from the germline V gene. This CDR3 contains 14 residues. V gave up 0 bases and J gave up 8 bases; unmatched junction bases: 4. This CDR3 is CASSLVGQGYEQFF. The CDR3 nucleotides are TGTGCCAGCAGCTTGGTTGGACAGGGCTATGAGCAGTTCTTC.

This clone was detected a few times. This rearrangement joins TRBV11-2 to TRBJ2-4; D call uncertain. The CDR3 covers 15 residues. The V end was cut by 5 bases, the J end by 0 bases, with 11 bases between. Germline V gene data show CDR1 as SGHAT and CDR2 as FQNNGV. Here the CDR3 DNA reads TGTGCCAGCAGCCGAAATTCTATAGCCAAAAACATTCAGTACTTC. Its protein product is CASSRNSIAKNIQYF. Full variable domain (missing parts from reference TRBV11-2 and TRBJ2-4): EAGVAQSPRYKIIEKRQSVAFWCNPISGHATLYWYQQILGQGPKLLIQFQNNGVVDDSQLPKDRFSAERLKGVDSTLKIQPAKLEDSAVYLCASSRNSIAKNIQYFGAGTRLSVL.

The chain links TRBV9 to TRBJ1-3; the D is unclear. Germline CDR1 is SGDLS and CDR2 is YYNGEE. Trimming pared 0 bases from V and 4 bases from J, leaving 11 bases between. The CDR3 runs 15 residues. The CDR3 is CASSVAPLAGNTIYF. The CDR3 DNA reads TGTGCCAGCAGCGTAGCTCCCTTGGCCGGAAACACCATATATTTT.

This chain links TRBV11-3 with TRBJ2-3; D remains unclear. This CDR3 spans 12 amino acids. Between the trimmed V and J ends, which lost 8 bases and 2 bases, there was a span of 8 bases. Germline CDR1 SGHNT, CDR2 YENEEA. CDR3 region: CASSVNTDTQYF. For the CDR3, the DNA is TGTGCCAGCTCGGTAAACACAGATACGCAGTATTTT. The full variable domain, completed using reference TRBV11-3 and TRBJ2-3, is EAGVVQSPRYKIIEKKQPVAFWCNPISGHNTLYWYLQNLGQGPELLIRYENEEAVDDSQLPKDRFSAERLKGVDSTLKIQPAELGDSAVYLCASSVNTDTQYFGPGTRLTVL.

The CDR3 coding sequence is TGTGCCATCAGTGAGTCGGGAGGGTGGAACACTGAAGCTTTCTTT. This codes for CAISESGGWNTEAFF. The chain has TRBV10-3 and TRBJ1-1; unclear D gene. Germline V lookup: CDR1 ENHRY, CDR2 SYGVKD. Trimming took 0 bases from V and 1 from J, leaving 9 bases between them. The CDR3 runs to 15 residues.

V is TRBV10-2 and J is TRBJ2-1; TRBD2 aligns across 7 bases. This CDR3 is built from 16 residues. Germline values: CDR1 WSHSY, CDR2 SAAADI. With 0 bases clipped from V and 7 bases from J, the junction kept 9 bases outside the gene matches. The CDR3: CASSESGGRPRNEQFF. In nucleotides, the CDR3 is TGCGCCAGCAGTGAGTCCGGCGGGAGACCCAGGAATGAGCAGTTCTTC.

CDR3: CASTRLAGPYNEQFF. CDR3 coding DNA: TGTGCCAGTACGAGACTAGCGGGCCCCTACAATGAGCAGTTCTTC. V is TRBV19 and J is TRBJ2-1; 10 bases are a match to TRBD2. CDR3 length equals 15 residues. The V gene end was trimmed by 7 bases and the J gene end by 2 bases; junction bases not matched to a gene: 5. Germline assignment: CDR1 LNHDA and CDR2 SQIVND (reference sequence).

The J gene is TRBJ1-5, the V gene TRBV5-8; D possibly corresponds to TRBD1 (6 bases). Looked up from germline, CDR1 is SGHTS and CDR2 is YDEGEE. The germline V and J ends were trimmed by 3 bases and 4 bases, with 17 bases remaining between them. CDR3 size: 16 residues. This chain's CDR3 is CASSSRTARPNQPQHF. The CDR3 DNA is TGTGCCAGCAGCTCCCGGACAGCCCGACCAAATCAGCCCCAGCATTTT.

The chain links TRBV28 to TRBJ2-7; a possible D gene is TRBD2 (6 bases). The ends were cut back, 7 bases at V and 3 bases at J, with 16 bases in the middle. CDR3 length: 14 amino acids. The germline gives CDR1 MDHEN, CDR2 SYDVKM. The CDR3, as DNA: TGTGCCAGCACCGGGGACTTTGGGCGCTACGAGCAGTACTTC. Translated: CASTGDFGRYEQYF.

This chain connects TRBV10-3 to TRBJ1-2; 10 bases fit TRBD1. Per the germline V gene, CDR1 is ENHRY and CDR2 is SYGVKD. This CDR3 is 15 amino acids long. J lost 6 bases, V lost 4 bases, and 8 bases had no gene match. CDR3 DNA sequence: TGTGCCATCAGTGCACAAGACAGGGGGCTTGATGGCTACACCTTC. Its protein is CAISAQDRGLDGYTF.

The CDR3 coding sequence is TGTGCCAGTATCAGGAGGCGGAACCCTAACTATGGCTACACCTTC. It translates to CASIRRRNPNYGYTF. The chain links TRBV19 to TRBJ1-2, with unresolved D. Trimming took 7 bases from V and 0 from J, leaving 15 bases between them. CDR3 length: 15 residues. CDR1 is LNHDA and CDR2 is SQIVND in the germline V gene (reference sequence).

The chain is built from TRBV13 and TRBJ2-2; no clear D gene. This CDR3 comprises 12 residues. The germline V and J ends were trimmed by 0 bases and 10 bases, with 6 bases remaining between them. Germline assignment: CDR1 PRHDT and CDR2 FYEKMQ (reference sequence). As DNA, the CDR3 is TGTGCCAGCAGCTTAGGTCCGTCGGAGCTGTTTTTT. It encodes CASSLGPSELFF.

This clone has only one observation. The chain couples TRBV2 to TRBJ1-2; no firm D call. V dropped 2 bases and J dropped 8 bases, with 12 bases sitting between them. The germline V gene encodes CDR1 SNHLY and CDR2 FYNNEI. The CDR3 extends over 13 amino acids. As DNA, the CDR3 is TGTGCCAGCAGTGAACGGTTAAGCGACGGCTACACCTTC. Protein product: CASSERLSDGYTF.

This chain links TRBV28 with TRBJ1-6; D not certain. Germline CDR1 MDHEN, CDR2 SYDVKM. Trimming took 4 bases from V and 10 from J, leaving 17 bases between them. CDR3 size: 15 residues. CDR3 coding DNA: TGTGCCAGCAGTTATTCCGGGATAGTCGGATCACCCCTCCACTTT. Amino acid sequence: CASSYSGIVGSPLHF.